This TCR beta chain emerged from a study of blood T cells in healthy people across ages. Broader study findings: With unsorted PBMCs, a conclusive comparison of naive versus antigen-experienced cells was not possible. Across samples, TCR beta diversity tracked strongly with naive T cell percentage. Per million T cells, TCR beta diversity dropped about linearly as age rose.

The authors ran a second PCR of roughly 6 to 12 cycles using a sample-barcoded 5' primer and a J-beta primer mix. TCRdb used MiXCR to reprocess the 5' RACE reads, holding one entry per CDR3 protein. In the table there are some 290,000 distinct CDR3 sequences, 25% to 30% of which are singletons. Looked up from germline, CDR1 is SEHNR and CDR2 is FQNEAQ (reference sequence). This CDR3 has 15 amino acids. The germline V and J ends were trimmed by 5 bases and 4 bases, with 18 bases remaining between them. With respect to this clonotype: Its cognate antigen is unknown.

The source is a woman in her seventies in good health. The sequenced material came from blood. The V gene is TRBV7-9, the J gene TRBJ2-7; TRBD2 is a possible D gene (5 bases). The DNA of the CDR3 is TGTGCCAGCAGCCCCCGGGGTCGGGGTAGTTACGAGCAGTACTTC. Translated: CASSPRGRGSYEQYF.